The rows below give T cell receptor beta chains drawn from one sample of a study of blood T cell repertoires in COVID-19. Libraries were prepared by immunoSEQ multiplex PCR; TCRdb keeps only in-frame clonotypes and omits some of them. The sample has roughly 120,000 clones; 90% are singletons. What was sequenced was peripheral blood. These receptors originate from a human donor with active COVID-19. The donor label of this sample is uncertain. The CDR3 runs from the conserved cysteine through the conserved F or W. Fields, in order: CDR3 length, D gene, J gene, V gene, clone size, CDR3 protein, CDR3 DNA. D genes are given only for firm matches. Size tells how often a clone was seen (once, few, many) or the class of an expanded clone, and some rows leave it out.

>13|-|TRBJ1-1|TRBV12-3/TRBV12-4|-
CASSSVRNTEAFF
TGTGCCAGCAGTTCGGTGAGGAACACTGAAGCTTTCTTT
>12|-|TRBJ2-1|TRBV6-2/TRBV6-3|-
CASSFLYNEQFF
TGTGCCAGCAGTTTTCTGTACAATGAGCAGTTCTTC
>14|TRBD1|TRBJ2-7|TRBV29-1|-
CSVDTGTGVHEQYF
TGCAGCGTTGATACCGGGACAGGGGTCCACGAGCAGTACTTC
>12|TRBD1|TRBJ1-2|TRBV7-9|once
CASSLTDRPPLF
TGTGCCAGCAGCTTAACGGACAGGCCCCCTCTCTTC
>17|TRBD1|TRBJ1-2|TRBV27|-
CASSLAPGTGGIYGYTF
TGTGCCAGCAGCTTAGCACCCGGGACAGGGGGGATCTATGGCTACACCTTC
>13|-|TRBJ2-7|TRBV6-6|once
CASSYSSGNEQYF
TGTGCCAGCAGTTATTCCTCAGGGAACGAGCAGTACTTC
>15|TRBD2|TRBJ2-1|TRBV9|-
CASSAPGGTYNEQFF
TGTGCCAGCAGCGCACCGGGGGGGACCTACAATGAGCAGTTCTTC
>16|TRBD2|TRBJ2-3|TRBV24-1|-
CATSDKRGGWTDTQYF
TGTGCCACCAGTGATAAGCGGGGGGGCTGGACAGATACGCAGTATTTT
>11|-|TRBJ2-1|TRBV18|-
CASSQGEEQFF
TGTGCCAGCTCACAGGGGGAAGAGCAGTTCTTC
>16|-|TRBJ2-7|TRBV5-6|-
CASSLDRAPINYEQYF
TGTGCCAGCAGCTTGGACAGGGCCCCGATTAACTACGAGCAGTACTTC
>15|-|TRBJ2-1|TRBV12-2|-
CASRLAACSGNEQFF
TGTGCAAGTCGCTTAGCGGCTTGCTCGGGCAATGAGCAGTTCTTC
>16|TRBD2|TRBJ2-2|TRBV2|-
CASSDVRRGDTGELFF
TGTGCCAGCAGTGACGTGCGGCGGGGGGACACCGGGGAGCTGTTTTTT
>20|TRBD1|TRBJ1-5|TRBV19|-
CASSLRRGMGQGRDNQPQHF
TGTGCCAGTAGTCTTCGGCGGGGAATGGGACAGGGACGGGACAATCAGCCCCAGCATTTT
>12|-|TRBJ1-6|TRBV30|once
CAWSQGYSPLHF
TGTGCCTGGAGCCAGGGGTATTCACCCCTCCACTTT
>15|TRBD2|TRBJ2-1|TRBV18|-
CASSPNGGGRNEQFF
TGTGCCAGCTCACCGAACGGGGGGGGCAGGAATGAGCAGTTCTTC
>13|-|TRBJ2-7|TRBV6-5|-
CASRPQGSYEQYF
TGTGCCAGCAGGCCTCAGGGGTCCTACGAGCAGTACTTC
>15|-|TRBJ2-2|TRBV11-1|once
CASSYGTPTAGELFF
TGTGCCAGCAGCTACGGGACACCGACGGCCGGGGAGCTGTTTTTT
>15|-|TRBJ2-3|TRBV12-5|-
CASGLEGRHTDTQYF
TGTGCTAGTGGGTTGGAGGGGCGCCACACAGATACGCAGTATTTT
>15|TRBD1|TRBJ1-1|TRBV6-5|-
CASTPQGGRATEAFF
TGTGCCAGCACTCCCCAGGGGGGCAGGGCCACTGAAGCTTTCTTT
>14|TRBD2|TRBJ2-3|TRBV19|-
CASRAQGGGDTQYF
TGTGCCAGTAGGGCCCAGGGCGGGGGGGATACGCAGTATTTT
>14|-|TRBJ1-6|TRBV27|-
CASSFWEGGSPLHF
TGTGCCAGCAGTTTTTGGGAGGGAGGATCACCCCTCCACTTT
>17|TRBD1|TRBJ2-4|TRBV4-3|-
CASSQEWGTGSKNIQYF
TGCGCCAGCAGCCAAGAATGGGGGACAGGGTCCAAAAACATTCAGTACTTC
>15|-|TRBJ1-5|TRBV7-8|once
CASSLAHRGNQPQHF
TGTGCCAGCAGCTTAGCGCATCGGGGGAATCAGCCCCAGCATTTT
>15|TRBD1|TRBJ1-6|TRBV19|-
CASSSRTGWDSPLHF
TGTGCCAGTAGTTCTAGGACAGGGTGGGATTCACCCCTCCACTTT
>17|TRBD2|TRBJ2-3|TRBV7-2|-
CASSLRLAGGSTDTQYF
TGTGCCAGCAGCCTCCGGTTAGCGGGGGGGTCCACAGATACGCAGTATTTT
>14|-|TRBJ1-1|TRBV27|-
CASGIQGPGREAFF
TGTGCCAGCGGAATACAGGGCCCCGGAAGAGAAGCTTTCTTT
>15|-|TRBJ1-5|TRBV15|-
CATSRDRNRYQPQHF
TGTGCCACCAGCAGAGATAGAAATCGGTATCAGCCCCAGCATTTT
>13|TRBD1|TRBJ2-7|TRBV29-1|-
CSVDGQGAYEQYF
TGCAGCGTTGATGGACAGGGAGCCTACGAGCAGTACTTC
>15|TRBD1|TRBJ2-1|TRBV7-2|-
CASSLGQGANNEQFF
TGTGCCAGCAGCTTAGGGCAGGGGGCGAACAATGAGCAGTTCTTC
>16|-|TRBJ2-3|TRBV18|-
CASSPSQVRGTDTQYF
TGTGCCAGCTCACCTTCACAGGTGCGAGGCACAGATACGCAGTATTTT
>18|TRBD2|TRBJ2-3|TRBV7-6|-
CASSFTFRTSGGKDTQYF
TGTGCCAGCAGCTTCACATTTCGGACTAGCGGGGGGAAAGATACGCAGTATTTT
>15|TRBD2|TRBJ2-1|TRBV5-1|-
CASSLVSGGYNEQFF
TGCGCCAGCAGCTTGGTGAGCGGGGGTTACAATGAGCAGTTCTTC
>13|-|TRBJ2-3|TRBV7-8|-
CASSLEEGDTQYF
TGTGCCAGCAGCTTAGAAGAGGGAGATACGCAGTATTTT
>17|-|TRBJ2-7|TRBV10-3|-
CAISEGWVGRSSYEQYF
TGTGCCATCAGTGAAGGTTGGGTAGGCCGGAGCTCCTACGAGCAGTACTTC
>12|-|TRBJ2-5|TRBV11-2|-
CASSSTGETQYF
TGTGCCAGCAGCTCTACAGGGGAGACCCAGTACTTC
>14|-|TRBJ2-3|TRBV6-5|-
CASSYAYNTDTQYF
TGTGCCAGCAGTTACGCGTATAACACAGATACGCAGTATTTT
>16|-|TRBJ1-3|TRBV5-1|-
CASSLVGANFGNTIYF
TGCGCCAGCAGCTTGGTAGGGGCGAATTTCGGAAACACCATATATTTT
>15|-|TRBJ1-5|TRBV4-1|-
CASSPGVWSNQPQHF
TGCGCCAGCAGCCCCGGGGTGTGGAGCAATCAGCCCCAGCATTTT
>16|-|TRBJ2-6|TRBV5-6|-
CASSLTQGYGANVLTF
TGTGCCAGCAGCCTTACACAGGGCTATGGGGCCAACGTCCTGACTTTC
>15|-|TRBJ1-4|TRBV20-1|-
CSASIGAQANEKLFF
TGCAGTGCTAGTATAGGGGCGCAGGCTAATGAAAAACTGTTTTTT
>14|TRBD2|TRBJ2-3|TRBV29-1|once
CSGGGGRGTDTQYF
TGCAGCGGCGGGGGGGGCCGTGGCACAGATACGCAGTATTTT
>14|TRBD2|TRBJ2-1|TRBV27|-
CASSGGGDYNEQFF
TGTGCCAGCAGTGGCGGGGGGGACTACAATGAGCAGTTCTTC
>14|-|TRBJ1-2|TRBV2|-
CASSISRQLYGYTF
TGTGCCAGCAGTATATCGAGACAGCTCTATGGCTACACCTTC
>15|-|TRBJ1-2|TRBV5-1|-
CASRGAPEPQYGYTF
TGCGCCAGCAGGGGGGCACCCGAACCACAGTATGGCTACACCTTC
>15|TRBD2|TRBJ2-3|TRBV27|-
CASSFFAGGRDTQYF
TGTGCCAGCAGTTTCTTCGCGGGGGGCCGAGATACGCAGTATTTT
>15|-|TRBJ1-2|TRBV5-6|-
CASSPAGTGTRGYTF
TGTGCCAGCAGCCCAGCCGGGACTGGGACCAGGGGCTACACCTTC
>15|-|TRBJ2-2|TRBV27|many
CASSFGGIYTGELFF
TGTGCCAGCAGTTTCGGGGGAATATACACCGGGGAGCTGTTTTTT
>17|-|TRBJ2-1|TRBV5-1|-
CASSLFPRDGGYNEQFF
TGCGCCAGCAGCTTGTTCCCCCGGGACGGGGGTTACAATGAGCAGTTCTTC
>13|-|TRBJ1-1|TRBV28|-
CASFGGMNTEAFF
TGTGCCAGCTTTGGCGGAATGAACACTGAAGCTTTCTTT
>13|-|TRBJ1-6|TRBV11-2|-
CASSLTGNSPLHF
TGTGCCAGCAGCTTAACAGGAAATTCACCCCTCCACTTT
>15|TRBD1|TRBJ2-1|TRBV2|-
CASSKRDRGSNEQFF
TGTGCCAGCAGTAAGCGGGACAGGGGAAGCAATGAGCAGTTCTTC
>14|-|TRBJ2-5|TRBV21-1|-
CASSIYRGRETQYF
TGTGCCAGCAGCATCTACAGGGGGCGAGAGACCCAGTACTTC
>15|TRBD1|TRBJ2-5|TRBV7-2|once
CASSTQTGGQETQYF
TGTGCCAGCAGCACCCAGACAGGGGGCCAAGAGACCCAGTACTTC
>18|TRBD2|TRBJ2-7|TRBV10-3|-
CAISRPGTSGGNSYEQYF
TGTGCCATCAGTCGTCCCGGGACTAGCGGGGGGAACTCCTACGAGCAGTACTTC